The present T cell receptor (beta chain) was sequenced within a study of cytomegalovirus exposure and HLA in healthy donors. Overall study context: T cells numbering around 190 million yielded 100 million to 120 million unique TCR beta sequences in an earlier analysis.

This PCR relied on a set of 60 Vbeta primers and 13 Jbeta primers. Generated by immunoSEQ multiplex PCR, the TCRdb table keeps only in-frame clones and is missing some. The sample yields about 120,000 clones, roughly 79% seen once. The donors were healthy bone marrow donors. Findings and caveats of the study: DRB1 had the most TCR associations and HLA-C the fewest, a later analysis found, with rates varying by HLA locus. As was reported, the HLA-A and HLA-B alleles of most subjects were accurately predicted from TCR beta sequences.

This CDR3 has 15 amino acids. After removal of 4 bases from V and 4 bases from J, the junction contained 6 bases not matched to a gene. Germline CDR1 reads SGHRS; CDR2 reads YFSETQ. About this clone: No antigen is known for it.

This chain joins TRBV5-1 and TRBJ2-7; 12 bases map to TRBD2. Specimen: PBMCs. The sequence derives from a woman younger than 45 in good health and CMV-seronegative. CDR3 sequence (DNA): TGCGCCAGCAGCGGAACTAGCGGGAGGTCATACGAGCAGTACTTC. It codes for CASSGTSGRSYEQYF.